The clone carrying this T cell receptor (beta chain) showed up just once. These data are taken from a study of shared clonotypes between healthy human individuals. The CDR3 runs to 11 residues. Trimming shortened V by 4 bases and J by 13 bases, and 12 bases separated the two germline ends. Germline V gene data show CDR1 as MNHNY and CDR2 as SVGAGI (reference sequence). Sequencing was performed with immunoSEQ multiplex PCR; in TCRdb, only in-frame clones are kept and a portion is missing. This table has about 1 million clones, around four fifths appearing once. A CD45RA+ naive subset and a CD45RA-negative memory subset were split from CD4+ cells.

This sequence originates from a man younger than 35 in good health. This chain links TRBV6-6 with TRBJ2-3, with D possibly matching TRBD1 (6 bases). Material: memory CD4+ T cells sorted from blood. The subset was: CD45RA-negative fraction. The CDR3 protein is CASSLQGMEYF. CDR3 nucleotides: TGTGCCAGCAGTTTACAGGGTATGGAGTATTTT.